This T cell receptor (beta chain) was retrieved from a study of shared clonotypes between healthy human individuals. All donors qualified as healthy HIV-negative adults and had experienced no recent acute infections or vaccinations. The donor cohort consisted entirely of Caucasian adults residing in Nashville, Tennessee. V dropped 5 bases and J dropped 5; count of bases not matched to a gene: 2. The CDR3 is 14 amino acids. The germline CDR1 and CDR2 sequences are SGHDN and FVKESK. Clones were sequenced by immunoSEQ multiplex PCR, and TCRdb holds only the in-frame ones, with some missing. The repertoire holds under 300,000 clones, with 60% to 70% as singletons.

The sequence was collected from a man under 40 in good health. Material: memory CD4+ T cells sorted from blood. The subset here: CD45RA-negative fraction. The J gene is TRBJ2-7, the V gene TRBV14; 14 nucleotides align to TRBD2. The CDR3 sequence is CASSGTSGSHEQYF. The CDR3 bases are TGTGCCAGCAGCGGGACTAGCGGGAGTCACGAGCAGTACTTC. Combining the CDR3 with reference TRBV14 and TRBJ2-7 gives the whole variable domain EAGVTQFPSHSVIEKGQTVTLRCDPISGHDNLYWYRRVMGKEIKFLLHFVKESKQDESGMPNNRFLAERTGGTYSTLKVQPAELEDSGVYFCASSGTSGSHEQYFGPGTRLTVT.